The entry below describes one T cell receptor (beta chain). Its target is not known. The germline gives CDR1 PRHDT, CDR2 FYEKMQ (reference sequence). This CDR3 contains 17 residues. The germline V and J ends were trimmed by 1 base and 1 base, with 14 bases remaining between them. Through a sample-barcoded 5' primer and a J-beta primer mix, a second PCR was run for roughly 6 to 11 cycles. One entry per CDR3 protein, called by TCRdb with MiXCR from the 5' RACE reads. The sample records roughly 720,000 distinct CDR3 sequences, about 55% being singletons. The sample is drawn from a study of blood T cells in healthy people across ages. The study's findings and limits: Age brought a roughly linear fall in TCR beta diversity measured per million T cells. Estimated diversity, derived from one million T cells, was regarded as an underestimate.

Each donor supplied around 9.6 milliliters of peripheral blood. The clonotype was recovered from an elderly man in good health. What was sequenced was blood. The J gene is TRBJ2-4, the V gene TRBV13; TRBD2 might be the D (5 bases). In nucleotides, the CDR3 is TGTGCCAGCAGCTTAGTGGTGGGAGTGAGGGCCAAAAACATTCAGTACTTC. It is translated as CASSLVVGVRAKNIQYF.